This T cell receptor beta chain comes out of a study of CD8+ T cells in alopecia areata. With respect to this clone: Its antigen is currently unknown.

Extracted from the samples, RNA was reverse transcribed into cDNA to serve as the sequencing template. The assay was immunoSEQ multiplex PCR, and TCRdb's table has in-frame clones only and misses some. This repertoire shows more than 100,000 clones, approximately 58% found once; its top ten account for about 9%. Study results and caveats: Affected scalp, especially in alopecia totalis/universalis, had a higher clonality than normal scalp did.

V lost 0 bases, J lost 0 bases, and 9 bases lay in between. The CDR3 runs to 15 residues. Germline CDR1 MNHEY, CDR2 SVGAGI. Sequencing used CD4+ T cells sorted from blood. The chain carries TRBV6-5 and TRBJ2-7, with a tentative D call TRBD1 (5 bases). The TCR sequence derives from a human donor in good health. DNA for the CDR3: TGTGCCAGCAGTTACTCAGCAGGGTACTCCTACGAGCAGTACTTC. Amino acid sequence: CASSYSAGYSYEQYF.